A selection of T cell receptor beta chains follows, all from one sample in a study of T cells in Graves' hyperthyroidism and ophthalmopathy. TCRdb re-derived calls from the multiplex PCR reads in MiXCR, one entry per CDR3 protein. The table lists roughly 380,000 distinct CDR3 sequences, approximately 13% of them singletons, with more than 9.5% in the top ten. Source material: blood. These receptors were taken from a woman aged 60 to 75 with Graves' hyperthyroidism. CDR3s include the opening cysteine and the closing phenylalanine or tryptophan. D genes are given only for firm matches. Part of the rows lack a size; the others show once, few, many or a class for expanded clones.

J: TRBJ1-3; D: NA; size: NA; V: TRBV20-1; CDR3: CSARLGAGNTIYF; DNA: TGCAGTGCTAGACTGGGAGCTGGAAACACCATATATTTT
J: TRBJ2-1; D: TRBD2; size: many; V: TRBV27; CDR3: CASSLSGLAGGGSGSNREQFF; DNA: TGTGCCAGCAGTTTAAGTGGACTAGCGGGAGGGGGATCAGGGAGCAATCGTGAGCAGTTCTTC
J: TRBJ2-2; D: TRBD1; size: many; V: TRBV3-1; CDR3: CATSQGASTTGELFF; DNA: TGTGCCACCTCACAGGGGGCCTCGACCACCGGGGAGCTGTTTTTT
J: TRBJ2-7; D: TRBD2; size: NA; V: TRBV11-2; CDR3: CASSSAGDGYEQYF; DNA: TGTGCCAGCAGCAGCGCGGGGGACGGATACGAGCAGTACTTC
J: TRBJ2-5; D: NA; size: many; V: TRBV18; CDR3: CASSPTSRVETQYF; DNA: TGTGCCAGCTCCCCCACCAGCAGGGTTGAGACCCAGTACTTC
J: TRBJ1-1; D: TRBD1; size: few; V: TRBV4-1; CDR3: CASSHWTGQLF; DNA: TGCGCCAGCAGCCATTGGACAGGGCAACTCTTT
J: TRBJ2-1; D: NA; size: many; V: TRBV18; CDR3: CASSGSAGPSNEQFF; DNA: TGTGCCAGCTCCGGCTCCGCCGGCCCCAGCAATGAGCAGTTCTTC
J: TRBJ2-5; D: NA; size: many; V: TRBV5-6; CDR3: CASSHLHSTETQYF; DNA: TGTGCCAGCAGCCATCTGCACAGTACAGAGACCCAGTACTTC
J: TRBJ2-2; D: TRBD2; size: NA; V: TRBV7-3; CDR3: CASSSGGGATGELFF; DNA: TGTGCCAGCAGCTCGGGGGGGGGCGCGACCGGGGAGCTGTTTTTT
J: TRBJ2-1; D: TRBD2; size: many; V: TRBV27; CDR3: CASSAAGNYNEQFF; DNA: TGTGCCAGCAGTGCAGCGGGGAATTACAATGAGCAGTTCTTC
J: TRBJ2-3; D: TRBD2; size: many; V: TRBV24-1; CDR3: CATSDLTSGREDTQYF; DNA: TGTGCCACCAGTGATTTGACTAGCGGGAGGGAAGATACGCAGTATTTT
J: TRBJ1-6; D: NA; size: many; V: TRBV11-2; CDR3: CASSPNQGYNSPLHF; DNA: TGTGCCAGCAGCCCAAATCAGGGGTATAATTCACCCCTCCACTTT
J: TRBJ2-7; D: NA; size: NA; V: TRBV6-4; CDR3: CASGFSGQAYEQYF; DNA: TGTGCCAGCGGTTTCAGCGGGCAAGCCTACGAGCAGTACTTC
J: TRBJ1-1; D: NA; size: NA; V: TRBV27; CDR3: CASGLRDGGTEAFF; DNA: TGTGCCAGCGGTCTCCGGGACGGTGGGACTGAAGCTTTCTTT
J: TRBJ2-1; D: NA; size: NA; V: TRBV5-4; CDR3: CASSLNPGWSEQFF; DNA: TGTGCCAGCAGCTTGAACCCAGGGTGGAGTGAGCAGTTCTTC
J: TRBJ2-1; D: TRBD2; size: many; V: TRBV20-1; CDR3: CSARDFGGRRYNEQFF; DNA: TGCAGTGCTAGAGATTTTGGCGGGAGGAGATACAATGAGCAGTTCTTC
J: TRBJ2-7; D: NA; size: many; V: TRBV30; CDR3: CAWSSRGYEQYF; DNA: TGTGCCTGGAGTTCGAGGGGGTACGAGCAGTACTTC
J: TRBJ2-3; D: TRBD2; size: many; V: TRBV24-1; CDR3: CATSDTLGGSGNTDTQYF; DNA: TGTGCCACCAGTGATACCCTCGGGGGTAGCGGGAACACAGATACGCAGTATTTT
J: TRBJ2-7; D: NA; size: many; V: TRBV27; CDR3: CASSPPRGAGVVYEQYF; DNA: TGTGCCAGCAGTCCGCCACGGGGGGCCGGAGTTGTCTACGAGCAGTACTTC
J: TRBJ1-2; D: NA; size: many; V: TRBV18; CDR3: CASSPSALLPNYGYTF; DNA: TGTGCCAGCTCACCCTCAGCCCTCCTTCCTAACTATGGCTACACCTTC
J: TRBJ1-6; D: NA; size: NA; V: TRBV9; CDR3: CASSPGVNSPLHF; DNA: TGTGCCAGCAGTCCAGGGGTTAATTCACCCCTCCACTTT
J: TRBJ2-1; D: NA; size: NA; V: TRBV25-1; CDR3: CASRAGYEQFF; DNA: TGTGCCAGCAGAGCTGGCTACGAGCAGTTCTTC
J: TRBJ2-6; D: TRBD1; size: NA; V: TRBV5-1; CDR3: CASSLKSGTGIPGANVLTF; DNA: TGCGCCAGCAGCTTGAAGTCTGGGACAGGGATCCCTGGGGCCAACGTCCTGACTTTC
J: TRBJ2-5; D: TRBD1; size: many; V: TRBV28; CDR3: CASSWDRSETQYF; DNA: TGTGCCAGCAGTTGGGACAGGTCAGAGACCCAGTACTTC
J: TRBJ1-2; D: NA; size: many; V: TRBV24-1; CDR3: CATSEGGAFNYGYTF; DNA: TGTGCCACCAGTGAGGGGGGGGCCTTCAACTATGGCTACACCTTC
J: TRBJ2-1; D: TRBD1; size: many; V: TRBV7-9; CDR3: CASSLRDRSYNEQFF; DNA: TGTGCCAGCAGCTTAAGGGACAGGTCCTACAATGAGCAGTTCTTC
J: TRBJ1-1; D: TRBD1; size: many; V: TRBV28; CDR3: CASSPGTGHTEAFF; DNA: TGTGCCAGCAGTCCGGGGACAGGACACACTGAAGCTTTCTTT
J: TRBJ2-3; D: TRBD2; size: NA; V: TRBV19; CDR3: CASSTRLAGTDTQYF; DNA: TGTGCCAGTAGTACCCGACTAGCGGGCACAGATACGCAGTATTTT
J: TRBJ2-7; D: NA; size: many; V: TRBV7-8; CDR3: CASSLAVVGSYEQYF; DNA: TGTGCCAGCAGCTTAGCGGTTGTAGGGAGCTACGAGCAGTACTTC
J: TRBJ1-2; D: NA; size: few; V: TRBV6-1; CDR3: CASSEARGGRHGYTF; DNA: TGTGCCAGCAGTGAAGCGCGGGGAGGGAGGCATGGCTACACCTTC
J: TRBJ2-1; D: TRBD1; size: many; V: TRBV5-1; CDR3: CASSLDPGGFGNEQFF; DNA: TGCGCCAGCAGCTTGGATCCAGGGGGCTTTGGTAATGAGCAGTTCTTC
J: TRBJ2-3; D: TRBD2; size: many; V: TRBV7-3; CDR3: CASSLTLVAGGDTQYF; DNA: TGTGCCAGCAGCTTAACGTTGGTAGCGGGAGGTGATACGCAGTATTTT
J: TRBJ1-6; D: NA; size: NA; V: TRBV6-1; CDR3: CASSVTHSSYNSPLHF; DNA: TGTGCCAGCAGTGTAACACACAGCTCCTATAATTCACCCCTCCACTTT
J: TRBJ2-1; D: NA; size: many; V: TRBV5-8; CDR3: CASPRVRALNNEQFF; DNA: TGTGCCAGCCCGCGGGTTCGGGCTCTCAACAATGAGCAGTTCTTC
J: TRBJ1-2; D: NA; size: many; V: TRBV20-1; CDR3: CSARDGDYGYTF; DNA: TGCAGTGCTAGAGATGGGGACTATGGCTACACCTTC
J: TRBJ1-5; D: NA; size: few; V: TRBV19; CDR3: CASRDLINQPQHF; DNA: TGTGCCAGTAGAGACTTGATCAATCAGCCCCAGCATTTT
J: TRBJ2-1; D: TRBD2; size: few; V: TRBV19; CDR3: CASSTHLAGVSQFF; DNA: TGTGCCAGTAGTACTCATCTAGCGGGAGTCAGTCAGTTCTTC
J: TRBJ2-3; D: TRBD2; size: NA; V: TRBV2; CDR3: CASSLLTSATDTQYF; DNA: TGTGCCAGCAGTCTACTGACTAGCGCGACAGATACGCAGTATTTT
J: TRBJ1-5; D: TRBD1; size: many; V: TRBV30; CDR3: CAWRDRVSNQPQHF; DNA: TGTGCCTGGAGGGACAGGGTTAGCAATCAGCCCCAGCATTTT
J: TRBJ2-7; D: NA; size: few; V: TRBV20-1; CDR3: CSASSGTPGEQYF; DNA: TGCAGTGCTTCTTCCGGGACCCCGGGGGAGCAGTACTTC
J: TRBJ2-7; D: NA; size: many; V: TRBV28; CDR3: CASKKETLGKYSYEQYF; DNA: TGTGCCAGCAAGAAAGAGACCCTGGGGAAATACTCCTACGAGCAGTACTTC
J: TRBJ1-1; D: NA; size: NA; V: TRBV18; CDR3: CASSPQWGSTEAFF; DNA: TGTGCCAGCTCACCCCAGTGGGGGAGCACTGAAGCTTTCTTT
J: TRBJ2-1; D: NA; size: many; V: TRBV6-6; CDR3: CASSYSWRTNEQFF; DNA: TGTGCCAGCAGTTACTCTTGGAGGACCAATGAGCAGTTCTTC
J: TRBJ2-7; D: TRBD1; size: NA; V: TRBV9; CDR3: CASSPTGQGEEQYF; DNA: TGTGCCAGCAGCCCTACTGGACAGGGGGAAGAGCAGTACTTC
J: TRBJ2-5; D: TRBD2; size: many; V: TRBV9; CDR3: CASSVAGRVEETQYF; DNA: TGTGCCAGCAGCGTAGCGGGGAGGGTTGAAGAGACCCAGTACTTC
J: TRBJ2-6; D: NA; size: many; V: TRBV28; CDR3: CASSFRRGLGSGANVLTF; DNA: TGTGCCAGCAGTTTTCGGAGGGGGCTCGGCTCTGGGGCCAACGTCCTGACTTTC
J: TRBJ2-3; D: NA; size: few; V: TRBV19; CDR3: CASSIGYTDTQYF; DNA: TGTGCCAGTAGTATAGGGTACACAGATACGCAGTATTTT
J: TRBJ2-1; D: NA; size: NA; V: TRBV12-3/TRBV12-4; CDR3: CASSPQGRTFNNEQFF; DNA: TGTGCCAGCAGTCCCCAGGGGAGAACATTTAACAATGAGCAGTTCTTC
J: TRBJ2-5; D: NA; size: few; V: TRBV5-5; CDR3: CASSWGSGQETQYF; DNA: TGTGCCAGCAGCTGGGGCTCGGGACAAGAGACCCAGTACTTC
J: TRBJ2-5; D: NA; size: many; V: TRBV7-8; CDR3: CASSLARGGGETQYF; DNA: TGTGCCAGCAGCTTAGCGAGGGGAGGAGGAGAGACCCAGTACTTC
J: TRBJ2-2; D: TRBD1; size: many; V: TRBV24-1; CDR3: CATSDPGQATGELFF; DNA: TGTGCCACCAGTGATCCGGGACAGGCAACCGGGGAGCTGTTTTTT
J: TRBJ1-2; D: NA; size: NA; V: TRBV5-1; CDR3: CASSLGQVGYTF; DNA: TGCGCCAGCAGCTTGGGGCAGGTTGGCTACACCTTC
J: TRBJ1-2; D: NA; size: many; V: TRBV7-6; CDR3: CASSLGQAGEGYTF; DNA: TGTGCCAGCAGCTTAGGGCAGGCGGGTGAGGGCTACACCTTC